What follows is one T cell receptor beta chain and its context. Trimming took off 2 bases at V and 3 bases at J, with 26 bases between the two ends. The CDR3 totals 19 residues. Germline V lookup: CDR1 SGHAT, CDR2 FQDESV (reference sequence). This sample is part of a study of shared clonotypes between healthy human individuals. Deep-level assay runs were performed. Genomic DNA from each subset was divided evenly over several immunoSEQ plates. Profiling relied on immunoSEQ multiplex PCR, and the TCRdb table lists in-frame clones only, not all of them. The sample yields roughly 2,500,000 clones, 80% to 95% seen once.

This chain links TRBV11-1 with TRBJ2-7; maybe TRBD2 (5 bases). What was sequenced was naive CD4+ T cells from PBMCs. The subset denotes: CD45RA+ positively selected. The receptor's source is a young man in good health. Some clones in this sample may be carry-over from other donors' samples. The CDR3 region is CASSLQPSGTYSRGYEQYF. CDR3 nucleotide sequence: TGTGCCAGCAGCTTACAGCCCTCGGGAACCTATTCCCGGGGCTACGAGCAGTACTTC.